This TCR beta chain was identified during a study of blood T cell repertoires in COVID-19. Germline V gene lookup returns CDR1 LNHDA and CDR2 SQIVND (reference sequence). CDR3 length: 16 amino acids. The V end lost 4 bases, the J end lost 0 bases, and 15 bases lay between the germline ends. In its sample, this clone was seen once. Some clones are missing from TCRdb's copy, which holds only in-frame ones; the method was immunoSEQ multiplex PCR. The sample lists fewer than 350,000 clones; about nine tenths were seen once. The receptor comes from a woman aged 35 to 49 who had recovered from COVID-19. Sequenced sample: PBMCs or T cells enriched from blood (not recorded which). The chain is built from TRBV19 and TRBJ1-1; possibly TRBD1 for D (5 bases). DNA of the CDR3: TGTGCCAGTAGTAGGGGGGGACCGTATATGAACACTGAAGCTTTCTTT. Translated, it gives CASSRGGPYMNTEAFF.